The next 5 T cell receptor beta chains were all read from a single sample in a study of monozygotic twins with inflammatory bowel disease. One entry per CDR3 protein, without DNA, is what TCRdb gives after re-calling the 5' RACE reads. Its listing shows 300,000 to 400,000 distinct CDR3 sequences. The source material was blood. The receptors come from a human donor with ulcerative colitis or Crohn's disease, or a healthy co-twin of an affected twin (not recorded which).

V is TRBV29-1 and J is TRBJ1-1; the TCRdb call, TRBD1, lacks DNA for checking. The CDR3 loop spans 12 amino acids. Germline-derived CDR1 and CDR2 are SQVTM and ANQGSEA. The CDR3: CSADRANTEAFF.

The chain carries TRBV7-2 and TRBJ2-2. This CDR3 comprises 16 residues. Germline CDR1 and CDR2: SGHTA and FQGNSA. CDR3 sequence: CASSLVPATNTGELFF.

V gene TRBV9 combines with J gene TRBJ2-1; TCRdb returns TRBD2, unconfirmable since there is no DNA. There are 21 residues in the CDR3. Germline V lookup: CDR1 SGDLS, CDR2 YYNGEE. Here the CDR3 reads CASSVEPAGTSGSMSYNEQFF.

The chain recombines TRBV5-1 with TRBJ1-1; TCRdb indicates TRBD1, and absent DNA this call remains unverified. Per the germline V gene, CDR1 is SGHRS and CDR2 is YFSETQ. The CDR3 sequence is 16 residues long. CDR3 loop: CASSEGPTGSGAEAFF.

The CDR3 region is CSAREPLRAYNEQFF. This chain connects TRBV20-1 to TRBJ2-1; TCRdb reports TRBD1, a call that lacks DNA to check it against. CDR1 is DFQATT, CDR2 SNEGSKA, per germline (reference sequence). This CDR3 has 15 amino acids.